One sample yielded the 8 T cell receptor beta chains listed below, sequenced in a study of shared clonotypes between healthy human individuals. TCRdb keeps only in-frame clones here, not all; method: immunoSEQ multiplex PCR. The sample consists of hundreds of thousands of clones, roughly 95% of them appearing once. The naive CD8 subset, CD45RO-negative cells positively selected for CCR7, excluded terminally differentiated effector memory CD45RA+ cells. Sequencing used naive CD8+ T cells sorted from blood. The receptors shown here come from a woman between 25 and 40 years old in good health.

DNA of the CDR3: TGTGCCAGTAGTATAGATCTCGAGACTAGCGGCCACAATGAGCAGTTCTTC. Translated: CASSIDLETSGHNEQFF. V and J are TRBV19 and TRBJ2-1; 9 bases agree with TRBD2. With V trimmed by 0 bases and J by 5 bases, 8 bases remained unmatched. The CDR3 totals 17 residues. Per germline, CDR1 LNHDA and CDR2 SQIVND (reference sequence).

The chain has TRBV9 and TRBJ1-1; the D is unclear. From germline, CDR1 is SGDLS and CDR2 YYNGEE. The CDR3 runs 12 residues. V was pared by 0 bases and J by 7 bases, with 7 bases between. Here the CDR3 reads CASSVGSGEAFF. The CDR3 DNA sequence: TGTGCCAGCAGCGTAGGAAGCGGTGAAGCTTTCTTT.

This clone was detected once. This chain uses TRBV6-5 with TRBJ2-5; a possible D gene is TRBD2 (6 bases). The V gene's germline CDR1 is MNHEY and CDR2 SVGAGI. The CDR3 is 13 amino acids. V lost 6 bases to trimming and J lost 2 bases, with 10 bases between them. CDR3 coding DNA: TGTGCCAGCAGGCCCGGACTACAAGAGACCCAGTACTTC. Its translation is CASRPGLQETQYF.

The chain has TRBV6-1 and TRBJ1-5; no clear D gene. The ends were cut back, 0 bases at V and 3 bases at J, with 12 bases in the middle. The CDR3 totals 16 residues. CDR1 and CDR2 from the germline V gene are MNHNS and SASEGT. In DNA form, the CDR3 reads TGTGCCAGCAGTGAAGCGCTTCGAGGGTACAATCAGCCCCAGCATTTT. Translation: CASSEALRGYNQPQHF.

CDR3 protein: CASSVGMLPDTQYF. The DNA for the CDR3 is TGTGCCAGCAGCGTAGGTATGCTCCCAGATACGCAGTATTTT. The chain recombines TRBV9 with TRBJ2-3; no firm D call. CDR1 is SGDLS, CDR2 YYNGEE, per germline. CDR3 length equals 14 residues. Trimming removed 0 bases at V and 4 bases at J, with 9 bases between.

The V call is TRBV14, the J call TRBJ2-3; a weak D match, TRBD2 (5 bases). Trimming removed 0 bases from V and 6 bases from J, with 7 bases in between. This CDR3 has 13 residues. Germline V CDR1 and CDR2: SGHDN, FVKESK. The DNA of the CDR3 is TGTGCCAGCAGCCAAGAATCGGGGGATACGCAGTATTTT. This gives the protein CASSQESGDTQYF.

The V call is TRBV4-1, the J call TRBJ2-1; 7 positions match TRBD1. V shed 0 bases and J 9 bases; nucleotides not matched to a gene: 8. Per germline, CDR1 MGHRA and CDR2 YSYEKL. CDR3 length: 15 residues. The CDR3 DNA is TGCGCCAGCAGCCAAGATCGGAGACAGGGTGGTGAGCAGTTCTTC. Translating gives CASSQDRRQGGEQFF.

The chain recombines TRBV13 with TRBJ2-7; 7 nucleotides agree with TRBD1. The J segment lost 5 bases and the V segment lost 6 bases, leaving 7 bases of the junction unmatched. This CDR3 is 13 amino acids long. Germline lookup yields CDR1 PRHDT and CDR2 FYEKMQ (reference sequence). In nucleotides, the CDR3 is TGTGCCAGCAGAGGTAGGGACAGCCACGAGCAGTACTTC. It codes for CASRGRDSHEQYF.